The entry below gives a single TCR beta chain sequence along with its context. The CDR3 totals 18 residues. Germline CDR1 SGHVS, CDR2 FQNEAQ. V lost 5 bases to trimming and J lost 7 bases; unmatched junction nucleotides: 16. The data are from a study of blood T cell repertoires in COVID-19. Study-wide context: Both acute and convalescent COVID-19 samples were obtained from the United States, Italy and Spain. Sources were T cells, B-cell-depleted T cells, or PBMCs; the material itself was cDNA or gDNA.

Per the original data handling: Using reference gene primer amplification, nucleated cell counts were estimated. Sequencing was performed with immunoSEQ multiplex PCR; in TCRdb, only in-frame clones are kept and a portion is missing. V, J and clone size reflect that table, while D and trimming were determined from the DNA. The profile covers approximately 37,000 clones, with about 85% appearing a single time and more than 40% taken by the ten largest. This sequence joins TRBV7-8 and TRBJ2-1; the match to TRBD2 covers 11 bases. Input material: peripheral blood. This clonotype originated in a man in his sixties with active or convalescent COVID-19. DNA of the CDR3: TGTGCCAGCAGCCAATGGTCCCCCACTAGCGGGAGTTGGAATGAGCAGTTCTTC. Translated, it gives CASSQWSPTSGSWNEQFF.